This entry concerns a single T cell receptor (beta chain). Its specific antigen is unknown. Base-call qualities are not available, and no considerably larger clone is one nucleotide away. Normal lung samples were non-adjacent lung tissue taken as far from the tumour as possible, at least 3 cm away, from the same patient. Genomic DNA was extracted with the QIAamp DNA kit from frozen aliquots of unsorted single-cell suspensions. Tissues were received within 2 hours of resection and processed immediately into single-cell suspensions. Tissue was mechanically dissociated and enzymatically digested with DNase I, collagenase I and hyaluronidase for approximately 32 minutes at 37 °C, then filtered and RBC-lysed. This sample is drawn from a study of immune cell composition in non-small cell lung cancer listed by TCRdb under 2017. About the study as a whole: Histologic subtype was assigned using H&E plus p63, CK5, Napsin A and TTF-1 immunohistochemistry, mainly lung adenocarcinoma or squamous cell carcinoma. Using Adaptive Biotechnologies, the researchers ran TCR-beta sequencing on fewer than 35 paired NSCLC tumour and non-adjacent lung specimens, along with around 25 tumour-only specimens. In supplementary cohort #1, which comprised more than eight lung adenocarcinoma cases, paired tumour/lung TCR-beta sequencing was performed and TIL populations were generated so that tumour reactivity could be assessed. A handful of tumour specimens that had TCR-beta data belonged to rare histological subtypes and were left out of the subtype comparisons. What the authors observed across the whole study: Tumour-associated clones >0.5% were found in nearly half of NSCLC cases, namely in around 31% of adenocarcinomas versus around 76% of squamous carcinomas. Across nine to eleven adenocarcinoma cases, the maximal tumour-associated clone frequency showed a strong correlation with TIL tumour reactivity, but overall clonality showed no such correlation. Smoking pack-years did not significantly correlate with tumour TCR-beta clonality. The reactivity cohort included only approximately 11 cases, and whether tumour-reactive clones share sequences with the dominant in vivo tumour-associated clones was not shown.

V loses 5 bases of germline sequence and J loses 5 bases, and the interval between the two ends is 21 bases. Per the germline V gene, SGHDT is the CDR1 and YYEEEE is the CDR2. Measured from the cysteine to the phenylalanine, the CDR3 is 16 residues long. The entry retains the CDR3 DNA only, 48 bases that are in frame from base 1. A two-step multiplex PCR amplified TCR-beta CDR3 regions from genomic DNA, and the second step of the PCR added Illumina-compatible adaptors. TCR-beta immunosequencing was performed on an Illumina platform as a commercial immunoSEQ service. The original methods were these. Repertoires were summarised by productive clonality and by Top 10 Clones, defined as the percentage of T-cell templates derived from the ten most frequent sequences. Values of productive clonality ranged from 0 to 1, with a monoclonal population indicated by a value of 1. Using log10 scatter plots, tumour-associated clones were identified as sequences that made up at least 0.1% of tumour T-cell templates yet were absent from the matched non-adjacent lung. Two-group comparisons used Student's t-tests, stages used ANOVA, and relationships used linear regression, analysed in GraphPad Prism7 and R. TCRdb carries this immuneACCESS record with in-frame sequences only. Its versions omit some clonotypes, under half of them owing to an unresolved V gene in the studies checked, with the rest unexplained. The V and J calls and the clone size are those of that table, but D and trimming were determined from the DNA. This sample gives roughly 6,300 clones in total; about 71% of them show up just once. The ten top clones hold about 5.8% of the sample.

The sequenced sample was non-adjacent lung tissue. The chain is encoded by TRBV5-6 joined to TRBJ2-3; the D gene is perhaps TRBD1, from 5 matching bases. The receptor comes from a human donor with non-small cell lung cancer. CDR3 loop: CASRATLGRAGDTQYF. The DNA reads as follows: TGTGCCAGCAGAGCCACCCTGGGCAGGGCAGGAGATACGCAGTATTTT.